This note documents a single T cell receptor (beta chain) sequence. Its antigen is unknown. Base-call qualities are not available, and no considerably larger clone is one nucleotide away. This entry comes from a study of blood T cell repertoires in COVID-19 (dated by TCRdb to 2020 to 2022). With regard to the full study: Collaborator samples came from the United States, Italy and Spain and covered acute and convalescent phases of COVID-19. The material from the prospective study consisted of cDNA or gDNA derived from T cells, B-cell-depleted T cells, or PBMCs. The repertoires were released in a freely available public database meant as a resource for research on the immune response to SARS-CoV-2. A de-identified subject ID, COVID-19 status, age in years and sex were almost always included in the sample metadata. Where HLA class I and class II types were available, the types were taken from metadata supplied by the sample provider, not from assay-based typing. Subjects who had been exposed to COVID-19, were actively infected with it, or had recovered from it provided the deeply sampled blood TCRbeta repertoires that made up the dataset. The samples were drawn from the first 160 participants of the ongoing ImmuneRACE study and from 1,200 or so subjects provided by 6 global collaborators.

Participants in the prospective study were enrolled through a virtual design, were aged roughly 18 to 100 years, and lived in 24 United States geographic areas. In the prospective study, participants were assigned to cohorts based on the clinical history participants reported in a screening survey and a study questionnaire. Recovered participants in ImmuneRACE Cohort 3 were defined by two consecutive negative NP/OP PCR tests, clearance by a healthcare professional, or resolution of symptoms. Mobile phlebotomists in the prospective study collected whole blood, serum and a nasopharyngeal or oropharyngeal swab from every participant. Participants in the prospective study had the option to provide additional blood draws and questionnaires over an approximately 2-month period. Before DNA extraction, blood samples from the prospective study were shipped at room temperature or frozen. The immunoSEQ Assay, a bias-controlled multiplex PCR, was used to amplify TCRbeta CDR3 regions from genomic DNA. The authors' analysis ran thus. The number of nucleated cells in each sample was estimated from the amplification of reference gene primers within the assay. To quantify the absolute abundance of each unique TCRbeta CDR3 rearrangement, sequence reads were collapsed and filtered. For each sample, productive Simpson clonality was calculated by taking the square root of Simpson's diversity index across productive rearrangements. TCRdb took over this immuneACCESS table, retaining in-frame rearrangements with V and J assigned. Such tables are incomplete; in checked studies, under half of the missing clones stem from an unresolved V gene, and the remainder is unexplained. That table gives V, J and clone size, and the DNA gave D and trimming. Across this sample there are about 160,000 clones, with approximately 81% seen only once. In total, the top ten clones hold less than 20% of the sample.

Points the paper makes about the study in general: The amount of clinical and demographic metadata varied by source and participant and was provided uncurated.

What was sequenced was PBMCs or T cells enriched from blood (not recorded which). The TCR originated in a man aged 55 to 69 who had recovered from COVID-19.

The CDR3 has the sequence CATSGGGSSYNEQFF. Here is the DNA: TGTGCCACCAGTGGCGGCGGTAGCTCCTACAATGAGCAGTTCTTC. The rearranged chain carries TRBV24-1 and TRBJ2-1, with the D gene call left open. Sequences KGHDR (CDR1) and SFDVKD (CDR2) are obtained from the germline V gene. The CDR3 runs 15 residues from the cysteine to the phenylalanine. The retained sequence is limited to the CDR3, 45 bases, with the frame set at the first base. V is reduced by 5 bases and J by 0 bases, leaving a spacing of 10 bases between them.